This entry lists 31 T cell receptor beta chains sequenced from one sample in a study of T cells in Graves' hyperthyroidism and ophthalmopathy. Regions amplified from RNA transcripts were the TCR beta CDR3 regions. A first-round RT-PCR of the TCR CDR3 used the HTBI primer set. TCRdb re-called the multiplex PCR reads with MiXCR, one entry per CDR3 protein. The table lists roughly 500,000 distinct CDR3 sequences, around 42% of them singletons. Sequenced material: peripheral blood or thyroid tissue (not recorded which). The receptors shown here come from an adult woman with Graves' disease, either hyperthyroidism or ophthalmopathy (not recorded which).

The chain carries TRBV14 and TRBJ1-2; D might be TRBD1 (5 bases). With 7 bases removed from V and 4 bases from J, the gap between germline ends came to 13 bases. The CDR3 is made up of 13 amino acids. The V gene's germline CDR1 is SGHDN and CDR2 FVKESK. The CDR3: CASTPTRVYGYTF. CDR3 DNA sequence: TGTGCCAGCACCCCCACCAGGGTCTATGGCTACACCTTC.

The rearrangement uses TRBV10-3 and TRBJ2-3; a possible D gene is TRBD1 (5 bases). From germline, CDR1 is ENHRY and CDR2 SYGVKD. The CDR3 runs to 17 residues. V was clipped by 5 bases and J by 1 base, with 19 bases between them. In DNA form, the CDR3 reads TGTGCCATCAGTCCCTTAGAGGTCGGACACCGCACAGATACGCAGTATTTT. This gives the protein CAISPLEVGHRTDTQYF.

Many counts were recorded for this clonotype. The chain joins TRBV11-2 to TRBJ2-7; TRBD2 agrees at 8 bases. With 0 bases clipped from V and 6 bases from J, the junction kept 4 bases outside the gene matches. Germline V lookup: CDR1 SGHAT, CDR2 FQNNGV. CDR3 length equals 14 residues. DNA for the CDR3: TGTGCCAGCAGCTTAGATGGGACTAGGGGCGAGCAGTACTTC. Protein: CASSLDGTRGEQYF.

The chain uses TRBV24-1 and TRBJ1-2; 8 bases align to TRBD1. The V segment lost 1 base and the J segment 6 bases; nucleotides outside the gene matches: 6. The CDR3 runs 15 residues. The germline gives CDR1 KGHDR, CDR2 SFDVKD. CDR3 bases: TGTGCCACCAGTGATTTTGGGGACAGGCAAAATGGCTACACCTTC. Amino acid sequence: CATSDFGDRQNGYTF.

A remark on this clonotype: One end of the junction varies from germline; a read error may be responsible. The chain combines TRBV25-1 with TRBJ2-5; 8 nucleotides match TRBD2. The germline CDR1 and CDR2 sequences are MGHDK and SYGVNS. The CDR3 is 16 amino acids. In DNA, the CDR3 is TGTACCAGCAGTGAATCCGGGACTAGTCGCCGGCAGACCCAGTACTTC. Translated: CTSSESGTSRRQTQYF.

This clonotype was observed at least ten times. The chain combines TRBV7-9 with TRBJ2-2; no clear D. V shed 6 bases and J shed 3 bases, with 5 bases lying between them. CDR3 length: 12 residues. Germline-derived CDR1 and CDR2 are SEHNR and FQNEAQ (reference sequence). The DNA of the CDR3 is TGTGCCAGCAGTCCTGACACCGGGGAGCTGTTTTTT. Its protein is CASSPDTGELFF.

This clonotype came up many times. The chain recombines TRBV7-8 with TRBJ2-7, with 8 bases lining up with TRBD2. Germline trimming cut 3 bases from V and 3 bases from J; bases unmatched to any gene: 16. The length of the CDR3 is 18 residues. The germline V gene encodes CDR1 SGHVS and CDR2 FQNEAQ. For the CDR3, the DNA is TGTGCCAGCAGCTTTCACCCTCAAGTAGCGGGGAGGCGCTACGAGCAGTACTTC. Translation gives CASSFHPQVAGRRYEQYF.

A note on this clonotype: Just one base apart from a much larger clone, this may be a read error. This chain links TRBV14 with TRBJ2-2, with D uncertain. CDR1 and CDR2 from the germline V gene are SGHDN and FVKESK. This CDR3 has 14 amino acids. CDR3 DNA sequence: TGTGCCAGCATCCAAGATATCCTAACCGGGGAGCTGTTTTTT. This translates into CASIQDILTGELFF. Full variable domain (outside the CDR3, taken from reference TRBV14 and TRBJ2-2): EAGVTQFPSHSVIEKGQTVTLRCDPISGHDNLYWYRRVMGKEIKFLLHFVKESKQDESGMPNNRFLAERTGGTYSTLKVQPAELEDSGVYFCASIQDILTGELFFGEGSRLTVL.

V usage is TRBV2 and J usage is TRBJ2-7; TRBD2 agrees at 8 bases. The CDR3 extends over 14 amino acids. Germline CDR1 and CDR2: SNHLY and FYNNEI. V lost 5 bases to trimming and J lost 2 bases; unmatched junction nucleotides: 5. The CDR3 region is CASSSISGTYEQYF. The CDR3 DNA sequence: TGTGCCAGCAGTTCAATTAGCGGGACCTACGAGCAGTACTTC.

The CDR3 here is CAISEELVGTRAYEQYF. The CDR3, as DNA: TGTGCCATCAGTGAGGAGCTCGTCGGGACTAGGGCGTACGAGCAGTACTTC. The gene calls are TRBV10-3 and TRBJ2-7; 8 nucleotides match TRBD2. This CDR3 spans 17 amino acids. Germline V CDR1 and CDR2: ENHRY, SYGVKD. Trimming cost V 2 bases and J 4 bases; bases outside gene matches: 13.

This chain's CDR3 is CASSHGRGAAFF. The CDR3 coding sequence is TGTGCCAGCAGCCACGGCAGAGGGGCGGCTTTCTTT. The chain couples TRBV14 to TRBJ1-1, with D perhaps TRBD1 (5 bases). Trimming cost V 3 bases and J 11 bases, with 13 bases left between them. CDR1 and CDR2 from the germline V gene are SGHDN and FVKESK. The CDR3 extends over 12 amino acids.

V usage is TRBV20-1 and J usage is TRBJ2-7, with D possibly being TRBD1 (5 bases). The germline gives CDR1 DFQATT, CDR2 SNEGSKA (reference sequence). With 1 base removed from V and 9 bases from J, the gap between germline ends came to 16 bases. The CDR3 is 13 amino acids. The CDR3 loop is CSARVTVRERQYF. CDR3 DNA: TGCAGTGCTAGAGTTACGGTCAGGGAACGGCAGTACTTC.

The chain joins TRBV19 to TRBJ2-6; perhaps TRBD1 as D (6 bases). From germline, CDR1 is LNHDA and CDR2 SQIVND (reference sequence). The ends were cut back, 5 bases at V and 15 bases at J, with 11 bases in the middle. This CDR3 is built from 11 residues. The CDR3 nucleotides read TGTGCCAGTAGTCCCCAGACAGGCCTGACTTTC. Translating it yields CASSPQTGLTF.

This rearrangement joins TRBV7-2 to TRBJ1-1; 7 bases agree with TRBD1. Germline values: CDR1 SGHTA, CDR2 FQGNSA. The V and J ends lost 5 bases and 5 bases, in that order; junction bases with no gene match: 20. This CDR3 contains 18 residues. The CDR3 DNA is TGTGCCAGCAGCCCGACCTCCGGGACAGTTGGGGTTTGGACTGAAGCTTTCTTT. Translated: CASSPTSGTVGVWTEAFF. Full variable domain (outside the CDR3, taken from reference TRBV7-2 and TRBJ1-1): GAGVSQSPSNKVTEKGKDVELRCDPISGHTALYWYRQSLGQGLEFLIYFQGNSAPDKSGLPSDRFSAERTGGSVSTLTIQRTQQEDSAVYLCASSPTSGTVGVWTEAFFGQGTRLTVV.

The gene calls are TRBV29-1 and TRBJ2-7; perhaps TRBD1 as D (6 bases). This CDR3 has 14 residues. The germline CDR1 and CDR2 sequences are SQVTM and ANQGSEA. Trimming took 5 bases from V and 0 from J, leaving 14 bases between them. CDR3 region: CSVTPGTNSYEQYF. In DNA, the CDR3 is TGCAGCGTTACCCCCGGGACAAACTCCTACGAGCAGTACTTC.

The rearrangement joins TRBV12-3 or TRBV12-4 to TRBJ1-2, with D maybe TRBD1 (6 bases). With 5 bases removed from V and 8 bases from J, the gap between germline ends came to 21 bases. The CDR3 loop spans 15 amino acids. The CDR3 coding sequence is TGTGCCAGCAGTACCTCGTACAGGGAGTCGGGCGGCTACACCTTC. Translation gives CASSTSYRESGGYTF.

This clonotype has ten or more counts. The rearrangement uses TRBV12-3 or TRBV12-4 and TRBJ1-5; D is unclear. CDR3 length: 14 amino acids. V lost 6 bases, J lost 0 bases, and 9 bases lay in between. The CDR3 sequence: CASSLDHSNQPQHF. The CDR3 DNA reads as TGTGCCAGCAGCCTGGACCATAGCAATCAGCCCCAGCATTTT.

V usage is TRBV5-1 and J usage is TRBJ2-2; 9 nucleotides align to TRBD2. Germline values: CDR1 SGHRS, CDR2 YFSETQ. J lost 4 bases, V lost 4 bases, and 5 bases had no gene match. CDR3 size: 15 residues. The CDR3 here is CASSGIAGVTGELFF. CDR3 DNA: TGCGCCAGCAGCGGAATAGCGGGGGTCACCGGGGAGCTGTTTTTT.

In this sample, this clonotype turned up once. The chain is built from TRBV7-2 and TRBJ2-5; possible D gene TRBD2, 5 bases. The CDR3 is 15 residues long. CDR1 is SGHTA and CDR2 is FQGNSA in the germline V gene. Between the trimmed V and J ends, which lost 5 bases and 7 bases, there was a span of 20 bases. As DNA, the CDR3 is TGTGCCAGCAGCCCACCCCCGATAGGCGGGCGGACCCAGTACTTC. Residues: CASSPPPIGGRTQYF.

As to this clonotype: This may be a read error: a much more frequent sequence differs by one nucleotide. V and J are TRBV18 and TRBJ1-5; D unresolved. V was cut by 4 bases and J by 6 bases, with 10 bases left in between. Germline CDR1 KGHSH, CDR2 LQKENI. The CDR3 sequence is 13 residues long. CDR3 sequence: CASSLPARQPQHF. CDR3 coding DNA: TGTGCCAGCTCACTACCGGCCCGTCAGCCCCAGCATTTT.

This clonotype was recorded many times. The chain couples TRBV20-1 to TRBJ2-2; the D gene could be TRBD1 or TRBD2 (5 bases each). The CDR3 length is 14 residues. CDR1 and CDR2 from the germline V gene are DFQATT and SNEGSKA (reference sequence). The V end lost 6 bases, the J end lost 4 bases, and 15 bases lay between the germline ends. CDR3 loop: CSARGPLGTGELFF. The CDR3 DNA reads as TGCAGTGCCCGGGGACCCTTGGGCACCGGGGAGCTGTTTTTT.

Ten or more counts support this clonotype. This sequence joins TRBV7-9 and TRBJ1-1; a possible D gene is TRBD1 (6 bases). The V gene lost 5 bases and the J gene lost 4 bases, with 11 bases spanning the gap. The CDR3 loop spans 13 amino acids. CDR1 SEHNR and CDR2 FQNEAQ come from the germline V gene (reference sequence). Written as DNA, the CDR3 is TGTGCCAGCAGCATGGAGGGGGGCACTGAAGCTTTCTTT. It is translated as CASSMEGGTEAFF.

This clonotype was detected a few times. The final CDR3 position lacks the conserved phenylalanine or tryptophan, pointing to a likely read error. The V gene is TRBV28, the J gene TRBJ1-6, with D uncertain. The germline V gene has CDR1 MDHEN and CDR2 SYDVKM. Between the trimmed V and J ends, which lost 2 bases and 2 bases, there was a span of 1 base. This CDR3 is built from 13 residues. CDR3 amino acids: CASSLAYNSPLHL. The DNA of the CDR3 is TGTGCCAGCAGTTTAGCCTATAATTCACCCCTCCACCTT.

On this clonotype itself: Mismatch with germline at one junction end may stem from a read error. The V and J genes are TRBV12-3 or TRBV12-4 and TRBJ1-1, with unresolved D. The CDR3 sequence is 12 residues long. The CDR3 nucleotides read TGTGCCAGCGACCTTTTGGGCACTGAAGCCTTCTTT. Protein sequence: CASDLLGTEAFF.

This clonotype was picked up many times. CDR3 sequence (DNA): TGTGCCACCAGCAGATCCTACTCCGATGGGCCCCAGCATTTT. It is translated as CATSRSYSDGPQHF. This chain uses TRBV15 with TRBJ1-5; D gene ambiguous. Per germline, CDR1 LNHNV and CDR2 YYDKDF (reference sequence). CDR3 length equals 14 residues. Deletions cut 2 bases from V and 9 bases from J, with 14 bases between.

Ten or more counts support this clonotype. This chain uses TRBV20-1 with TRBJ2-7, with TRBD2 as a possible D gene (6 bases). This CDR3 is built from 15 residues. Germline CDR1 reads DFQATT; CDR2 reads SNEGSKA (reference sequence). Between the trimmed V and J ends, which lost 0 bases and 0 bases, there was a span of 12 bases. CDR3 sequence (DNA): TGCAGTGCTAGAGACATTAGCGGTGCCTCCTACGAGCAGTACTTC. Translating it yields CSARDISGASYEQYF.

This clonotype showed up many times. The chain employs TRBV15 and TRBJ1-2, with D hard to call. Germline V lookup: CDR1 LNHNV, CDR2 YYDKDF (reference sequence). The CDR3 consists of 14 residues. Between the trimmed V and J ends, which lost 3 bases and 3 bases, there was a span of 11 bases. This CDR3 reads CATSRTGVDYGYTF. CDR3 nucleotide sequence: TGTGCCACCAGCAGGACCGGAGTGGACTATGGCTACACCTTC. The variable domain in full, completed from reference TRBV15 and TRBJ1-2, reads DAMVIQNPRYQVTQFGKPVTLSCSQTLNHNVMYWYQQKSSQAPKLLFHYYDKDFNNEADTPDNFQSRRPNTSFCFLDIRSPGLGDTAMYLCATSRTGVDYGYTFGSGTRLTVV.

In this sample, this clonotype turned up a few times. The chain joins TRBV20-1 to TRBJ2-3; a weak D match, TRBD2 (6 bases). Trimming removed 2 bases from V and 1 base from J, with 13 bases in between. The CDR3 runs 15 residues. Germline loops: CDR1 DFQATT, CDR2 SNEGSKA (reference sequence). CDR3 loop: CSARSSGGGTDTQYF. CDR3 in DNA: TGCAGTGCTAGAAGTTCTGGAGGGGGCACAGATACGCAGTATTTT.

At least ten counts were recorded for this clonotype. CDR3 loop: CASRTVQIYGYTF. The CDR3 bases are TGTGCCAGCAGAACCGTACAGATCTATGGCTACACCTTC. The J gene is TRBJ1-2, the V gene TRBV2; D call uncertain. The CDR3 is made up of 13 amino acids. V shed 6 bases and J shed 4 bases, with 12 bases lying between them. Germline V gives CDR1 SNHLY, CDR2 FYNNEI.

The rearrangement uses TRBV10-3 and TRBJ2-5; 10 positions agree with TRBD2. CDR1 is ENHRY and CDR2 is SYGVKD in the germline V gene. J gave up 9 bases and V 6 bases, and 4 bases lay outside the gene matches. CDR3 length: 12 amino acids. The CDR3 reads CAIRGSGRAQYF. The CDR3 region has the DNA TGTGCCATCAGGGGGAGCGGGAGGGCCCAGTACTTC.

This clonotype has ten or more counts. This chain uses TRBV3-1 with TRBJ2-6; D is unresolved. CDR1 LGHDT and CDR2 YNNKEL come from the germline V gene (reference sequence). V was pared by 7 bases and J by 2 bases, with 6 bases between. The length of the CDR3 is 13 residues. CDR3 residues: CASKLTGANVLTF. The CDR3 region has the DNA TGTGCCAGCAAACTGACTGGGGCCAACGTCCTGACTTTC.